This T cell receptor (beta chain) was identified during a study of chemoradiotherapy in HPV16-positive cancers. Repertoires were sampled repeatedly during chemoradiotherapy. V dropped 0 bases and J dropped 4 bases, with 13 bases sitting between them. The CDR3 spans 16 residues. Germline V gene sequence: CDR1 MNHEY, CDR2 SVGAGI. This clone was detected only a few times. Its antigen remains unidentified. Regarding the study as a whole: The functional HPV-specific definition rests on just a couple of HPV16-positive patients. During treatment, candidate HPV-specific clones and E7-related motifs expanded in tumor.

Method: immunoSEQ multiplex PCR; TCRdb's copy keeps in-frame clones and lacks some. The repertoire has under 3,500 clones, approximately 84% of them found once; the top ten carry 3% to 3.5%. The source of this sequence is a human donor with HPV-associated anogenital cancer. The starting material was tumor tissue, obtained from a patient who underwent chemoradiotherapy. The chain couples TRBV6-5 to TRBJ2-1, with a possible D match to TRBD2 (6 bases). The CDR3 sequence: CASSYSGGGWYNEQFF. CDR3 coding DNA: TGTGCCAGCAGTTACTCGGGGGGTGGGTGGTACAATGAGCAGTTCTTC.